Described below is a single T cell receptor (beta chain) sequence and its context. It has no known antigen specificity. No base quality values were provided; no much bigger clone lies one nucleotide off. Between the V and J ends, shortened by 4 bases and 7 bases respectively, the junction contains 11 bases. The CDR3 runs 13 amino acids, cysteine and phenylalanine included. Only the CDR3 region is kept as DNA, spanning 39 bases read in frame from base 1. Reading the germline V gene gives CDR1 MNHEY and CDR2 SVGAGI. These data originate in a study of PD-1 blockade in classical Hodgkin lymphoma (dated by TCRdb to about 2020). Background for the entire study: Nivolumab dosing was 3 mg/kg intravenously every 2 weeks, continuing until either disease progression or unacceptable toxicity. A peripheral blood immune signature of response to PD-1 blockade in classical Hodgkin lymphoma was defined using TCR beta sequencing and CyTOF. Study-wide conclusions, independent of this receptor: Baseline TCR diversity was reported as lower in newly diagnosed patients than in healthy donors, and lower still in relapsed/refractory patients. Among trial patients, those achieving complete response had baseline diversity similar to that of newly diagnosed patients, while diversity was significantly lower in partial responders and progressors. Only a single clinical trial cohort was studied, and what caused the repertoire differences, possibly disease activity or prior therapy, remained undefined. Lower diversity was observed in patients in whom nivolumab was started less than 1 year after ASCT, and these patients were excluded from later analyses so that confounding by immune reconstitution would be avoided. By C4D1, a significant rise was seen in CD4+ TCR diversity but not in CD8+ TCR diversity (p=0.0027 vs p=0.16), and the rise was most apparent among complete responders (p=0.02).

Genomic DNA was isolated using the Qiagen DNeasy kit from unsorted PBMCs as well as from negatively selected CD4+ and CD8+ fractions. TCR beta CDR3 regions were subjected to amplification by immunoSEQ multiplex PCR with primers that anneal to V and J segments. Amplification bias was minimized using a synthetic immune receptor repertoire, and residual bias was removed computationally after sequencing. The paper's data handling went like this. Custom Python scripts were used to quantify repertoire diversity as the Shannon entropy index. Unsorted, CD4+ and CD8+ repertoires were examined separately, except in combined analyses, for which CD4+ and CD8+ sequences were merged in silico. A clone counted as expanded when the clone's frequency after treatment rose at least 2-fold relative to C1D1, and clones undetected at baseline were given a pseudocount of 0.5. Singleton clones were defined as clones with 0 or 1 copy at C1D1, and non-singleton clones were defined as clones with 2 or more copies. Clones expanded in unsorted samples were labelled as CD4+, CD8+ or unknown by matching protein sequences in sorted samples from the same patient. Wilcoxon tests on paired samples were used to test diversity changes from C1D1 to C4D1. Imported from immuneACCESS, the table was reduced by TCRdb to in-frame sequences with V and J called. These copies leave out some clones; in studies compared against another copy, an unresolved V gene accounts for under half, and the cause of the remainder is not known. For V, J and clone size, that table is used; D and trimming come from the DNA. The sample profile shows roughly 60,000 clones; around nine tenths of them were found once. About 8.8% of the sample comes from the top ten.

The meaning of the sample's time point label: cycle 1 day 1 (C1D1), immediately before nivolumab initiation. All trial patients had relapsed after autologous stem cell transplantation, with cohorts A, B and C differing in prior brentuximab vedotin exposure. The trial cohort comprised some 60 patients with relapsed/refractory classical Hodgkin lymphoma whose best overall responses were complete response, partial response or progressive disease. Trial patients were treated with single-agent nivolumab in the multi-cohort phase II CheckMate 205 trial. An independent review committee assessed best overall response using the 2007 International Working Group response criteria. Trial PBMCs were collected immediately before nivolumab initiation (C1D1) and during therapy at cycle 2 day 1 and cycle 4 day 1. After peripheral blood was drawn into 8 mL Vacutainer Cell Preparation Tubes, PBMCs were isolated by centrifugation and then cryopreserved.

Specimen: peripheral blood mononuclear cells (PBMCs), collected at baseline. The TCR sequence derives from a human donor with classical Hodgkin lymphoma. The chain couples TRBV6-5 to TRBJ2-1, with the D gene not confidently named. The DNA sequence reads TGTGCCAGCAGTTTGGGCCTTAGGAATGAGCAGTTCTTC. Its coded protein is CASSLGLRNEQFF.